The 9 T cell receptor beta chains listed next were all sequenced from one sample in a study of early T cells in non-severe SARS-CoV-2 infection. MiXCR, run by TCRdb on the 5' RACE reads, gives a single entry per CDR3 protein. This table holds about 50,000 distinct CDR3 sequences, about 6% found once. The sample was whole blood, taken at baseline. The receptors come from an adult who was a healthcare worker with PCR-confirmed SARS-CoV-2 infection or an uninfected control (not recorded which).

This clonotype was seen ten or more times. The CDR3 region has the DNA TGTGCCAGCAGCACCGGACTGGTAGATACGCAGTATTTT. This sequence encodes CASSTGLVDTQYF. The J gene is TRBJ2-3, the V gene TRBV7-8, with D possibly TRBD2 on 5 matching bases. This CDR3 contains 13 residues. Deletions cut 5 bases from V and 5 bases from J, with 11 bases between. CDR1 and CDR2 (germline): SGHVS, FQNEAQ. The full variable domain, with the rest looked up from reference TRBV7-8 and TRBJ2-3, is GAGVSQSPRYKVAKRGQDVALRCDPISGHVSLFWYQQALGQGPEFLTYFQNEAQLDKSGLPSDRFFAERPEGSVSTLKIQRTQQEDSAVYLCASSTGLVDTQYFGPGTRLTVL.

This clonotype was seen repeatedly, ten times or more. The chain couples TRBV28 to TRBJ1-5, with 8 nucleotides matching TRBD1. The CDR3 loop spans 13 amino acids. The V gene's germline CDR1 is MDHEN and CDR2 SYDVKM. After removal of 6 bases from V and 6 bases from J, the junction contained 4 bases not matched to a gene. In nucleotides, the CDR3 is TGTGCCAGCAGACGGACAGGGCGTCAGCCCCAGCATTTT. Translated: CASRRTGRQPQHF.

This chain links TRBV19 with TRBJ1-5; D may be TRBD1 (5 bases). V was clipped by 7 bases and J by 0 bases, with 7 bases between them. Germline CDR1 reads LNHDA; CDR2 reads SQIVND (reference sequence). This CDR3 has 13 residues. In nucleotides, the CDR3 is TGTGCCAGTAAGGGGAATAGCAATCAGCCCCAGCATTTT. This sequence encodes CASKGNSNQPQHF. Full variable domain (remainder filled in from reference TRBV19 and TRBJ1-5): DGGITQSPKYLFRKEGQNVTLSCEQNLNHDAMYWYRQDPGQGLRLIYYSQIVNDFQKGDIAEGYSVSREKKESFPLTVTSAQKNPTAFYLCASKGNSNQPQHFGDGTRLSIL.

The sample holds many counts of this clonotype. This chain connects TRBV12-3 or TRBV12-4 to TRBJ2-2, with D hard to call. CDR3 length: 14 amino acids. With 2 bases removed from V and 2 bases from J, the gap between germline ends came to 6 bases. The DNA for the CDR3 is TGTGCCAGCAGTTTAATGGTAAACACCGGGGAGCTGTTTTTT. Translating it yields CASSLMVNTGELFF.

This clonotype was seen many times. The J gene is TRBJ1-5, the V gene TRBV19, with D unresolved. This CDR3 spans 13 amino acids. With 0 bases removed from V and 6 bases from J, the gap between germline ends came to 6 bases. The germline CDR1 and CDR2 sequences are LNHDA and SQIVND (reference sequence). This chain's CDR3 is CASSIDHRQPQHF. DNA for the CDR3: TGTGCCAGTAGTATAGACCATCGTCAGCCCCAGCATTTT.

This clonotype turned up a few times. The chain has TRBV6-1 and TRBJ2-5; 7 bases are shared with TRBD1. V was clipped by 6 bases and J by 1 base; unmatched bases: 8. From germline, CDR1 is MNHNS and CDR2 SASEGT. This CDR3 has 15 residues. The CDR3 region has the DNA TGTGCCAGCAGGGAAAGGGGGCCCGGCCAAGAGACCCAGTACTTC. Translating gives CASRERGPGQETQYF.

The chain uses TRBV5-1 and TRBJ2-3; 10 bases agree with TRBD2. J gave up 3 bases and V 3 bases, and 7 bases lay outside the gene matches. The CDR3 covers 16 residues. Per germline, CDR1 SGHRS and CDR2 YFSETQ. CDR3 coding DNA: TGCGCCAGCAGCTCTAGAGCGGGAGGGAGTACAGATACGCAGTATTTT. This encodes CASSSRAGGSTDTQYF.

The DNA of the CDR3 is TGTGCCAGCAGCCAAGGCAGCGGGCAGGGACGAAAAAACATTCAGTACTTC. Translating gives CASSQGSGQGRKNIQYF. The chain combines TRBV3-1 with TRBJ2-4; a possible D gene is TRBD2 (6 bases). Per the germline V gene, CDR1 is LGHDT and CDR2 is YNNKEL (reference sequence). V was clipped by 1 base and J by 4 bases, with 17 bases between them. The CDR3 length is 17 residues.

This clonotype occurred many times. V is TRBV10-2 and J is TRBJ2-2; D is ambiguous. The V end was cut by 3 bases, the J end by 3 bases, with 8 bases between. In germline, CDR1 is WSHSY, CDR2 SAAADI. This CDR3 contains 14 residues. The CDR3 bases are TGCGCCAGCAGTGACAGAGCATACACCGGGGAGCTGTTTTTT. Its protein is CASSDRAYTGELFF.